The sample holds a few counts of the clone carrying this T cell receptor (beta chain). Its specificity is unknown. The record originates from a study of T-cell memory formation after mild COVID-19. The study, taken as a whole, reports: Whether day 37 second-wave clones are SARS-CoV-2-specific was not confirmed. Later expanders leaned CD4+, whereas day 15 to 85 contracting clones were balanced CD4/CD8.

5'RACE primed from the constant segment yielded TCR alpha and TCR beta cDNA libraries bearing sample barcodes and UMIs. TCRdb re-called the 5' RACE reads through MiXCR, storing one row per CDR3 protein. The data contain about 400,000 distinct CDR3 sequences, more than 15% of them seen just once; the ten biggest clones take up about a fifth. Germline CDR1 SGHTA, CDR2 FQGNSA. J gave up 4 bases and V 4 bases, and 11 bases lay outside the gene matches. The CDR3 consists of 16 residues. The chain combines TRBV7-2 with TRBJ2-3, with TRBD2 matching 7 bases. The source of this sequence is a man younger than 35 who had mild COVID-19 (a few samples of this study predate the infection). Cell type and time point are not known. Input material: PBMCs or a T cell subset sorted from them (not recorded which). CDR3 sequence (DNA): TGTGCCAGCAGCTCCTGGACTAGTGGAAGCCCAGATACGCAGTATTTT. Protein: CASSSWTSGSPDTQYF.